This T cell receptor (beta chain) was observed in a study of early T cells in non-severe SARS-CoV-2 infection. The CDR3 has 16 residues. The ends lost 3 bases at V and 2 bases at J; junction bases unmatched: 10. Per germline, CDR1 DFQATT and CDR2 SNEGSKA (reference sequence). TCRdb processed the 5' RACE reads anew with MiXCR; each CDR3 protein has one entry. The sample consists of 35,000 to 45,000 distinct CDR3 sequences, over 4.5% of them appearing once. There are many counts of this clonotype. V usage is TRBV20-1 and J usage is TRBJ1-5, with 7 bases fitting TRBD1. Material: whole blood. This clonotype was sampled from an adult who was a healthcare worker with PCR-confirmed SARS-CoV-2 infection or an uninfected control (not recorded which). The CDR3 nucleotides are TGCAGTGCTAGGGGTCAGAACAGGGGCGGCAATCAGCCCCAGCATTTT. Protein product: CSARGQNRGGNQPQHF.